This TCR beta chain came from a study of blood T cell repertoires in COVID-19 (TCRdb year 2020). With regard to the full study: Samples covering the acute and convalescent phases of COVID-19 were provided by collaborators in the United States, Italy and Spain. The prospective study material was composed of cDNA or gDNA derived from T cells, B-cell-depleted T cells, or PBMCs. The dataset comprised deeply sampled blood TCRbeta repertoires from subjects exposed to, actively infected with, or recovered from COVID-19. The repertoires were released in a freely available public database intended as a resource for research on the immune response to SARS-CoV-2. The samples were drawn from the first 160 participants of the ongoing ImmuneRACE study and from some 1,300 subjects provided by 6 global collaborators. Sample metadata almost always included a de-identified subject ID, COVID-19 status, age in years and sex. HLA class I and class II types, where available, came from metadata supplied by the sample provider rather than from assay-based typing.

About this clone itself: No cognate antigen has been identified for it. Base qualities are not provided; no much larger clone lies one nucleotide away.

The full study reports these points: The amount of clinical and demographic metadata varied by source and participant and was provided uncurated.

At one collaborating source in Seattle, patients were enrolled during active infection and were followed longitudinally through the course of disease. The collaborating institutions used their own protocols to collect whole blood in K2EDTA tubes. For TCRbeta analysis, collaborators shipped samples in one of three forms: frozen whole blood, isolated PBMCs, or DNA extracted from either of those sample types. TCRbeta CDR3 regions were amplified from genomic DNA using the immunoSEQ Assay, a bias-controlled multiplex PCR. The original pipeline was this. Within the assay, amplification of reference gene primers was used to estimate how many nucleated cells each sample contained. Sequence reads were collapsed and filtered to measure the absolute abundance of every unique TCRbeta CDR3 rearrangement. Productive Simpson clonality was computed per sample as the square root of Simpson's diversity index over productive rearrangements. TCRdb took this table from immuneACCESS and kept in-frame rearrangements with V and J called. Such tables lack part of the clones; where checked against another copy, unresolved V genes explain under half of the gap, and the rest is unexplained. From that table come the V and J calls and clone size; the DNA was used to work out D and trimming. The sample has fewer than 200,000 clones on record, 70% to 85% of them singletons. Of the sample, under 9% is held by the ten largest clones.

As encoded in the germline V gene, CDR1 is SGHRS while CDR2 is YFSETQ. The CDR3 covers 15 residues, taking in both the cysteine and the phenylalanine. CDR3 DNA only is kept here, 45 bases in frame from base 1. From V the trimming removes 4 bases and from J it removes 5 bases, while the gene matches leave 10 bases of the junction unaccounted for. The rearranged segments are TRBV5-1 and TRBJ2-5, with 8 middle bases fitting TRBD2. The source of this sequence is a middle-aged woman with COVID-19, enrolled during active disease. The sample taken for sequencing was peripheral blood. The DNA reads as follows: TGCGCCAGCAGCCCCTCGGGGGGGGTCCCGGAGACCCAGTACTTC. This codes for CASSPSGGVPETQYF.